This T cell receptor (beta chain) was identified during a study of T cells after yellow fever vaccination. TCRdb reanalysed the 5' RACE reads using MiXCR and keeps one entry per CDR3 protein. The sample contains about 240,000 distinct CDR3 sequences, 6.5% to 8.5% of which appear only once. The germline CDR1 and CDR2 sequences are SEHNR and FQNEAQ (reference sequence). J gave up 10 bases and V 3 bases, and 9 bases lay outside the gene matches. The CDR3 sequence is 14 residues long. This clonotype was seen at least ten times. The sample here was CD4+ T cells sorted from PBMCs, taken 15 days after the yellow fever booster vaccination. The V and J genes are TRBV7-9 and TRBJ2-1, with TRBD2 matching over 7 bases. The sequence was collected from a young man who received the YFV17D yellow fever vaccine. In DNA, the CDR3 is TGTGCCAGCAGCTTCAGTAGGGAGGGTGGCGAGCAGTTCTTC. Protein sequence: CASSFSREGGEQFF.